The 5 T cell receptor beta chains listed next were all sequenced from one sample in a study of blood T cell repertoires in COVID-19. Profiled with immunoSEQ multiplex PCR; TCRdb holds only in-frame clones, not every one. Here the sample spans 75,000 to 95,000 clones, roughly 80% being singletons. The material sequenced was peripheral blood. The receptors derive from a man between 60 and 70 years old with acute or convalescent COVID-19.

This clone was picked up one time. One end of the junction does not line up with germline, which may come from a read error. The chain combines TRBV7-7 with TRBJ1-3; 7 bases agree with TRBD1. Germline V gives CDR1 SSHAT, CDR2 FNYEAQ (reference sequence). The CDR3 has 16 amino acids. DNA for the CDR3: TGTGCTAGCAGCTTAGGGGGCAGGGAAACTGGAAACACCATATATTTT. Translating it yields CASSLGGRETGNTIYF. Full variable domain (missing parts from reference TRBV7-7 and TRBJ1-3): GAGVSQSPRYKVTKRGQDVTLRCDPISSHATLYWYQQALGQGPEFLTYFNYEAQPDKSGLPSDRFSAERPEGSISTLTIQRTEQRDSAMYRCASSLGGRETGNTIYFGEGSWLTVV.

The chain has TRBV5-6 and TRBJ1-2; 8 positions agree with TRBD1. CDR1 and CDR2 from the germline V gene are SGHDT and YYEEEE. The CDR3 is 13 residues long. Trimming at V came to 4 bases and at J to 8 bases, leaving 7 bases not matched to a gene. This chain's CDR3 is CASSPTGGSGYTF. The CDR3 DNA follows: TGTGCCAGCAGCCCTACAGGGGGTAGCGGCTACACCTTC.

This clone appeared a single time. The CDR3 sequence is CASSTSGGFTDTQYF. The CDR3, as DNA: TGTGCCAGCAGCACTAGCGGGGGCTTCACAGATACGCAGTATTTT. The chain carries TRBV3-1 (or the pseudogene TRBV3-2) and TRBJ2-3; 11 bases are a match to TRBD2. CDR1 and CDR2 from the germline V gene are LGHDT and YNNKEL (reference sequence). V was clipped by 5 bases and J by 2 bases; unmatched bases: 3. The CDR3 runs to 15 residues.

The genes are TRBV3-1 (or the pseudogene TRBV3-2) and TRBJ2-7; D possibly corresponds to TRBD1 (6 bases). This CDR3 is built from 15 residues. Germline-derived CDR1 and CDR2 are LGHDT and YNNKEL (reference sequence). V gave up 0 bases and J gave up 6 bases, with 15 bases separating them. The CDR3 DNA is TGTGCCAGCAGCCAAGATTTAGGGGGACGGAGCGAGCAGTACTTC. As protein: CASSQDLGGRSEQYF.

This sequence joins TRBV10-1 and TRBJ2-2; TRBD1 agrees at 9 bases. After removal of 6 bases from V and 4 bases from J, the junction contained 6 bases not matched to a gene. Germline loops: CDR1 WNHNN, CDR2 SYGVQD (reference sequence). This CDR3 spans 15 amino acids. Here the CDR3 DNA reads TGCGCCAGCAGGGGACAGGGTCGGCTCACCGGGGAGCTGTTTTTT. Translation gives CASRGQGRLTGELFF.